The 14 T cell receptor beta chains below all came from one sample that was sequenced in a study of T cells in Graves' hyperthyroidism and ophthalmopathy. Amplified TCR beta CDR3 regions derived from RNA transcripts. First-round RT-PCR with HTBI primers amplified the TCR CDR3 region. TCRdb fed the multiplex PCR reads into MiXCR, producing one record per CDR3 protein. Here the sample spans about 510,000 distinct CDR3 sequences, 40% to 50% being singletons. The sample was peripheral blood or thyroid tissue (not recorded which). These receptors originate from an adult woman with Graves' disease, either hyperthyroidism or ophthalmopathy (not recorded which).

In this sample, this clonotype turned up many times. The V call is TRBV6-4, the J call TRBJ1-5, with D possibly TRBD1 on 6 matching bases. The CDR3 is 15 residues long. The V end was cut by 10 bases, the J end by 7 bases, with 23 bases between. The germline V gene encodes CDR1 MRHNA and CDR2 SNTAGT. The CDR3 bases are TGTGCCAAACCTGGTACACCGTCTACAGGGCAGCCCCAGCATTTT. It codes for CAKPGTPSTGQPQHF.

The chain links TRBV20-1 to TRBJ1-2; 7 bases map to TRBD1. The V gene end was trimmed by 0 bases and the J gene end by 4 bases; junction bases not matched to a gene: 5. The CDR3 spans 14 residues. Germline CDR1 is DFQATT and CDR2 is SNEGSKA (reference sequence). This CDR3 reads CSARDDRAPYGYTF. The DNA for the CDR3 is TGCAGTGCTAGAGATGACAGGGCACCCTATGGCTACACCTTC.

The chain recombines TRBV12-3 or TRBV12-4 with TRBJ1-1, with a tentative D call TRBD1 (5 bases). The CDR3 has 14 residues. Trimming stripped 7 bases from V and 4 bases from J, with 16 bases between. DNA of the CDR3: TGTGCCAGCAACAAGGTCAGGGAGGGCACTGAAGCTTTCTTT. It encodes CASNKVREGTEAFF.

V usage is TRBV19 and J usage is TRBJ1-5; weak D call: TRBD1 (5 bases). Germline V gives CDR1 LNHDA, CDR2 SQIVND (reference sequence). The CDR3 spans 13 residues. Trimming stripped 5 bases from V and 7 bases from J, with 12 bases between. The CDR3 here is CASSRQSRQPQHF. Here the CDR3 DNA reads TGTGCCAGTAGTCGACAGTCGAGGCAGCCCCAGCATTTT.

The table lists this clonotype with many counts. The chain recombines TRBV7-2 with TRBJ2-7; D is unresolved. Between the trimmed V and J ends, which lost 5 bases and 7 bases, there was a span of 12 bases. Germline CDR1 and CDR2: SGHTA and FQGNSA. This CDR3 contains 12 residues. As DNA, the CDR3 is TGTGCCAGCAGCCGAGCGCCTGGAGAGCAGTACTTC. This sequence encodes CASSRAPGEQYF.

The chain links TRBV6-2 or TRBV6-3 to TRBJ2-7; 16 bases match TRBD2. Germline V CDR1 and CDR2: MNHEY, SVGEGT. The length of the CDR3 is 18 residues. Germline trimming cut 0 bases from V and 3 bases from J; bases unmatched to any gene: 5. The CDR3 DNA reads TGTGCCAGCAGTTACTCGGGACTAGCGGGAGGGCCCAACTACGAGCAGTACTTC. It is translated as CASSYSGLAGGPNYEQYF.

The chain has TRBV2 and TRBJ2-1; D may be TRBD2 (5 bases). This CDR3 is 13 amino acids long. The V end lost 3 bases, the J end lost 10 bases, and 13 bases lay between the germline ends. Germline values: CDR1 SNHLY, CDR2 FYNNEI. This CDR3 reads CASSERRGTEQFF. The CDR3 DNA reads TGTGCCAGCAGTGAGCGACGGGGTACGGAGCAGTTCTTC. Looking up the rest from reference TRBV2 and TRBJ2-1 gives the full variable domain: EPEVTQTPSHQVTQMGQEVILRCVPISNHLYFYWYRQILGQKVEFLVSFYNNEISEKSEIFDDQFSVERPDGSNFTLKIRSTKLEDSAMYFCASSERRGTEQFFGPGTRLTVL.

This clonotype has only one observation. The V and J genes are TRBV9 and TRBJ2-7; 7 bases line up with TRBD1. Germline values: CDR1 SGDLS, CDR2 YYNGEE. The ends lost 6 bases at V and 2 bases at J; junction bases unmatched: 8. The CDR3 sequence is 14 residues long. In DNA, the CDR3 is TGTGCCAGCACCCCGGGACAGTCTCCCTACGAGCAGTACTTC. Its protein is CASTPGQSPYEQYF.

The CDR3 region has the DNA TGTGCCATCAGTGTCGGGACAGGGAACGAGCAGTACTTC. This encodes CAISVGTGNEQYF. J is TRBJ2-7 and V is TRBV10-3; TRBD1 agrees at 9 bases. The germline V gene has CDR1 ENHRY and CDR2 SYGVKD. The CDR3 length is 13 residues. V trimming: 4 bases; J trimming: 5 bases; junction bases outside the gene matches: 3.

This clonotype was recorded many times. The CDR3 nucleotides are TGCAGCGGAGGGTTTACTAATGAAAAACTGTTTTTT. It translates to CSGGFTNEKLFF. The rearrangement uses TRBV29-1 and TRBJ1-4; unclear D gene. V was pared by 7 bases and J by 2 bases, with 8 bases between. The CDR3 spans 12 residues. Germline CDR1 and CDR2: SQVTM and ANQGSEA.

This clonotype was picked up many times. V gene TRBV7-9 combines with J gene TRBJ1-3; D ambiguous. The CDR3 consists of 13 residues. The germline V and J ends were trimmed by 3 bases and 5 bases, with 8 bases remaining between them. Germline V gene data show CDR1 as SEHNR and CDR2 as FQNEAQ (reference sequence). This CDR3 is CASSFVPRNTIYF. Here the CDR3 DNA reads TGTGCCAGCAGCTTCGTCCCTCGAAACACCATATATTTT.

This clonotype occurred many times. The chain has TRBV29-1 and TRBJ2-2, with TRBD2 matching over 7 bases. Germline CDR1 SQVTM, CDR2 ANQGSEA. Germline trimming cut 8 bases from V and 2 bases from J; bases unmatched to any gene: 8. The CDR3 has 14 residues. CDR3 region: CSHGEGTNTGELFF. For the CDR3, the DNA is TGCAGCCACGGGGAGGGTACTAACACCGGGGAGCTGTTTTTT.

The chain couples TRBV19 to TRBJ1-6; 11 nucleotides match TRBD1. This CDR3 has 14 residues. Germline loops: CDR1 LNHDA, CDR2 SQIVND (reference sequence). The J segment lost 15 bases and the V segment lost 4 bases, leaving 8 bases of the junction unmatched. In DNA, the CDR3 is TGTGCCAGTAGTACAGGACAGGGGGCCCCTCACCTCCACTTT. Translation gives CASSTGQGAPHLHF.

This clonotype was found many times. CDR3 protein: CASSYRGDTEAFF. CDR3 nucleotides: TGTGCCAGCAGTTACAGGGGAGACACTGAAGCTTTCTTT. The V and J genes are TRBV6-5 and TRBJ1-1; maybe TRBD1 (5 bases). This CDR3 has 13 residues. CDR1 MNHEY and CDR2 SVGAGI come from the germline V gene. V lost 2 bases, J lost 3 bases, and 7 bases lay in between.